This T cell receptor (beta chain) was captured by sequencing in a study of chemoradiotherapy in HPV16-positive cancers. Sequenced by immunoSEQ multiplex PCR; TCRdb stores in-frame clones only, minus some. The sample has about 6,200 clones; 65% to 90% are singletons. Looked up from germline, CDR1 is SEHNR and CDR2 is FQNEAQ (reference sequence). The V segment lost 5 bases and the J segment 3 bases; nucleotides outside the gene matches: 3. This CDR3 region has 14 residues. The V and J genes are TRBV7-9 and TRBJ2-7; TRBD1 matches 11 bases. The sequenced sample was tumor tissue, obtained from a patient who underwent chemoradiotherapy. This receptor was taken from a human donor with HPV-associated anogenital cancer. The CDR3 DNA reads as TGTGCCAGCAGCAGCGGGACAGGGGGCTACGAGCAGTACTTC. Protein product: CASSSGTGGYEQYF.